The 12 T cell receptor beta chains reported below all come from one sample, sequenced in a study of blood T cell repertoires in COVID-19. This table comes from immunoSEQ multiplex PCR, and its TCRdb copy is limited to in-frame clones, with some not included. The sample shows over 250,000 clones, approximately 89% of them seen only once. The sample taken for sequencing was PBMCs or T cells enriched from blood (not recorded which). The receptors derive from a woman aged 55-69 years who had recovered from COVID-19.

The genes are TRBV15 and TRBJ2-5, with 10 nucleotides matching TRBD2. CDR1 and CDR2 (germline): LNHNV, YYDKDF (reference sequence). This CDR3 has 14 amino acids. V lost 6 bases, J lost 5 bases, and 6 bases stayed unmatched. CDR3 region: CATRPTAGGETQYF. The CDR3 DNA reads as TGTGCCACCAGGCCGACAGCGGGGGGGGAGACCCAGTACTTC.

This clone was counted once. The chain combines TRBV6-5 with TRBJ2-5; maybe TRBD1 (6 bases). Per the germline V gene, CDR1 is MNHEY and CDR2 is SVGAGI. Trimming removed 6 bases from V and 1 base from J, with 15 bases in between. This CDR3 is 15 amino acids long. The CDR3 region is CASRAGGGPQETQYF. CDR3 DNA sequence: TGTGCCAGCAGGGCTGGTGGGGGCCCCCAAGAGACCCAGTACTTC.

The chain combines TRBV30 with TRBJ1-3, with TRBD1 matching over 7 bases. The CDR3 is 14 residues long. Trimming cost V 7 bases and J 4 bases; bases outside gene matches: 10. Germline loops: CDR1 GTSNPN, CDR2 SVGIG (reference sequence). CDR3 DNA sequence: TGTGCCTTCTCCCAAGGGGGCGGAGGAAACACCATATATTTT. The encoded protein is CAFSQGGGGNTIYF.

CDR3 in amino acids: CASRLGTRHTEAFF. The CDR3 region has the DNA TGTGCCAGCAGACTCGGGACAAGACACACTGAAGCTTTCTTT. The chain uses TRBV28 and TRBJ1-1; maybe TRBD1 (6 bases). V was pared by 6 bases and J by 3 bases, with 14 bases between. The CDR3 covers 14 residues. In germline, CDR1 is MDHEN, CDR2 SYDVKM.

The chain employs TRBV7-9 and TRBJ2-7, with 8 bases aligning to TRBD1. With V trimmed by 4 bases and J by 5 bases, 13 bases remained unmatched. This CDR3 is built from 16 residues. Germline V gene sequence: CDR1 SEHNR, CDR2 FQNEAQ (reference sequence). DNA of the CDR3: TGTGCCAGCAGCTATTATGCGGCGGACAGGGTGCACGAGCAGTACTTC. Translation gives CASSYYAADRVHEQYF.

This chain links TRBV11-2 with TRBJ2-1; 9 bases line up with TRBD1. With V trimmed by 5 bases and J by 10 bases, 15 bases remained unmatched. The CDR3 extends over 16 amino acids. Germline V lookup: CDR1 SGHAT, CDR2 FQNNGV. The CDR3 DNA reads as TGTGCCAGCAGCCCCCATGGGACAGGGTTGGTTGGGGAGCAGTTCTTC. It translates to CASSPHGTGLVGEQFF.

V gene TRBV19 combines with J gene TRBJ1-5; 7 bases match TRBD1. CDR3 length: 14 amino acids. Germline CDR1 LNHDA, CDR2 SQIVND (reference sequence). V was pared by 5 bases and J by 4 bases, with 5 bases of the junction left unmatched. CDR3 amino acids: CASSETGQNQPQHF. The CDR3 DNA sequence: TGTGCCAGTAGTGAGACAGGGCAGAATCAGCCCCAGCATTTT.

Turning to this clone: Other nucleotide sequences from this sample produce the same CDR3. CDR3 DNA: TGCGCCAGCAGCTTGGACAGACAAAACACTGAAGCTTTCTTT. Amino acid sequence: CASSLDRQNTEAFF. J is TRBJ1-1 and V is TRBV5-1; D unclear. The length of the CDR3 is 14 residues. Trimming stripped 0 bases from V and 2 bases from J, with 8 bases between. Per the germline V gene, CDR1 is SGHRS and CDR2 is YFSETQ.

The table lists this clone with a count of one. V gene TRBV9 combines with J gene TRBJ1-1; 9 nucleotides line up with TRBD1. The length of the CDR3 is 15 residues. V shed 4 bases, J shed 1 base, and the junction held 5 bases outside the gene matches. CDR1 and CDR2 (germline): SGDLS, YYNGEE. The CDR3, as DNA: TGTGCCAGCAGCCCGACGGGACAGGGGAACACTGAAGCTTTCTTT. Protein product: CASSPTGQGNTEAFF. The complete variable domain, with remaining parts taken from reference TRBV9 and TRBJ1-1, reads DSGVTQTPKHLITATGQRVTLRCSPRSGDLSVYWYQQSLDQGLQFLIQYYNGEERAKGNILERFSAQQFPDLHSELNLSSLELGDSALYFCASSPTGQGNTEAFFGQGTRLTVV.

This clone has only one observation. The chain employs TRBV24-1 and TRBJ1-1; tentative D call: TRBD1 (5 bases). The CDR3 runs 13 residues. The germline V gene encodes CDR1 KGHDR and CDR2 SFDVKD. Trimming took off 4 bases at V and 5 bases at J, with 10 bases between the two ends. CDR3 protein: CATSDRVGTEAFF. The CDR3 DNA follows: TGTGCCACCAGTGACAGGGTAGGAACTGAAGCTTTCTTT.

The rearrangement links TRBV25-1 to TRBJ1-1; 7 bases map to TRBD1. With V trimmed by 3 bases and J by 10 bases, 8 bases remained unmatched. The CDR3 covers 13 residues. CDR1 is MGHDK and CDR2 is SYGVNS in the germline V gene. The CDR3 sequence is CASSDIWDRSAFF. The CDR3 region has the DNA TGTGCCAGCAGTGACATTTGGGACAGATCAGCTTTCTTT.

A few counts support this clone. The chain carries TRBV27 and TRBJ2-2; D gene uncertain. From germline, CDR1 is MNHEY and CDR2 SMNVEV (reference sequence). CDR3 size: 14 residues. Trimming took off 3 bases at V and 4 bases at J, with 9 bases between the two ends. The CDR3 here is CASSFYRATGELFF. The CDR3 nucleotides are TGTGCCAGCAGTTTCTACCGAGCCACCGGGGAGCTGTTTTTT.